The 18 T cell receptor beta chains below were found in one sample sequenced in a study of cytomegalovirus exposure and HLA in healthy donors. Vbeta (60) and Jbeta (13) primers were used in the PCR. Sequenced by immunoSEQ multiplex PCR; TCRdb stores in-frame clones only, minus some. The repertoire includes over 150,000 clones, 70% to 80% of them detected once, and approximately 8.7% sits in the top ten. Sequencing input: PBMCs. The receptors shown here come from a man between 18 and 29 years old in good health and CMV-seropositive.

The rearrangement joins TRBV30 to TRBJ1-2, with D perhaps matching TRBD1 (5 bases). Germline CDR1 is GTSNPN and CDR2 is SVGIG (reference sequence). The CDR3 spans 11 residues. Between the trimmed V and J ends, which lost 3 bases and 4 bases, there was a span of 6 bases. The CDR3 spells CAWRGVYGYTF. The CDR3 DNA sequence: TGTGCCTGGAGAGGGGTCTATGGCTACACCTTC.

About this clone: This sample includes further DNA sequences coding for the same CDR3. The chain couples TRBV7-2 to TRBJ2-5, with 15 bases matching TRBD2. The ends lost 5 bases at V and 2 bases at J; junction bases unmatched: 3. Germline lookup yields CDR1 SGHTA and CDR2 FQGNSA. This CDR3 is 16 amino acids long. The CDR3 DNA follows: TGTGCCAGCAGCCCGGGACTAGCGGGGGGTCAAGAGACCCAGTACTTC. Its protein is CASSPGLAGGQETQYF.

V and J are TRBV16 and TRBJ2-7; TRBD1 aligns across 9 bases. The CDR3 has 16 residues. Germline CDR1 and CDR2: KGHSY and FQNENV. With 2 bases clipped from V and 0 bases from J, the junction kept 5 bases outside the gene matches. In DNA, the CDR3 is TGTGCCAGCAGCCAAGACCCGGGACAGGGCTCCTACGAGCAGTACTTC. It encodes CASSQDPGQGSYEQYF.

The V and J genes are TRBV5-1 and TRBJ2-3; TRBD1 agrees at 9 bases. Germline V gives CDR1 SGHRS, CDR2 YFSETQ. The CDR3 contains 15 residues. Losses at the gene ends were 4 bases for V and 5 bases for J; bases not matched to a gene: 8. The CDR3: CASSRETGGGDTQYF. For the CDR3, the DNA is TGCGCCAGCAGCCGAGAGACAGGGGGTGGAGATACGCAGTATTTT.

V is TRBV5-5 and J is TRBJ1-1; no firm D call. The CDR3 has 16 residues. Germline V gene data show CDR1 as SGHKS and CDR2 as YYEKEE (reference sequence). Trimming cost V 0 bases and J 0 bases, with 12 bases left between them. For the CDR3, the DNA is TGTGCCAGCAGCTTGGATATGCCGGTCATGAACACTGAAGCTTTCTTT. This sequence encodes CASSLDMPVMNTEAFF.

V gene TRBV7-8 combines with J gene TRBJ2-3, with a weak D call TRBD2 (6 bases). V was shortened by 1 base and J by 0 bases, with 17 bases between the two germline ends. The CDR3 consists of 18 residues. In germline, CDR1 is SGHVS, CDR2 FQNEAQ. CDR3 bases: TGTGCCAGCAGCTTAGACCCCCCCCACGGGAGTAGCACAGATACGCAGTATTTT. It translates to CASSLDPPHGSSTDTQYF.

Comment on this clone: Other DNA sequences within the sample encode an identical CDR3. The chain combines TRBV27 with TRBJ1-5; D gene unclear. CDR1 MNHEY and CDR2 SMNVEV come from the germline V gene (reference sequence). The length of the CDR3 is 14 residues. V dropped 4 bases and J dropped 1 base, with 8 bases sitting between them. The DNA of the CDR3 is TGTGCCAGCAGTTCCGGGTGGAGCAATCAGCCCCAGCATTTT. It encodes CASSSGWSNQPQHF.

The chain recombines TRBV19 with TRBJ1-1; D uncertain. This CDR3 has 15 residues. The ends were cut back, 4 bases at V and 2 bases at J, with 14 bases in the middle. Germline CDR1 is LNHDA and CDR2 is SQIVND (reference sequence). CDR3 protein: CASSTTRARNTEAFF. The CDR3 nucleotides read TGTGCCAGTAGTACTACTAGGGCCCGCAACACTGAAGCTTTCTTT.

V usage is TRBV19 and J usage is TRBJ2-6; the D is unclear. The CDR3 runs to 14 residues. Germline CDR1 and CDR2: LNHDA and SQIVND (reference sequence). V lost 4 bases and J 2 bases, leaving 6 bases between the germline ends. The CDR3 DNA reads as TGTGCCAGTAGTAAAACGGCTGGGGCCAACGTCCTGACTTTC. Its translation is CASSKTAGANVLTF.

This sequence joins TRBV14 and TRBJ2-7; TRBD1 might be the D (5 bases). CDR1 and CDR2 (germline): SGHDN, FVKESK. This CDR3 contains 12 residues. Trimming shortened V by 6 bases and J by 0 bases, and 6 bases separated the two germline ends. In DNA form, the CDR3 reads TGTGCCAGCAGAGGGGACTCCTACGAGCAGTACTTC. It translates to CASRGDSYEQYF.

J is TRBJ1-1 and V is TRBV7-9; D remains unclear. This CDR3 is 13 amino acids long. The V gene's germline CDR1 is SEHNR and CDR2 FQNEAQ (reference sequence). Trimming shortened V by 0 bases and J by 7 bases, and 9 bases separated the two germline ends. The CDR3 here is CASSLAASGEAFF. DNA of the CDR3: TGTGCCAGCAGCTTAGCAGCGTCCGGTGAAGCTTTCTTT.

The chain has TRBV9 and TRBJ1-4; 7 bases align to TRBD1. This CDR3 comprises 16 residues. Germline V gives CDR1 SGDLS, CDR2 YYNGEE. V dropped 0 bases and J dropped 6; count of bases not matched to a gene: 8. CDR3 protein: CASSVAPGQGDEKLFF. In DNA, the CDR3 is TGTGCCAGCAGCGTAGCTCCGGGGCAGGGGGATGAAAAACTGTTTTTT.

This chain links TRBV10-3 with TRBJ1-6; 8 nucleotides agree with TRBD1. This CDR3 is built from 14 residues. Germline V CDR1 and CDR2: ENHRY, SYGVKD. The V gene end was trimmed by 7 bases and the J gene end by 8 bases; junction bases not matched to a gene: 7. CDR3 bases: TGTGCCATCACCCCGGAACAGGGGGATTCACCCCTCCACTTT. Its protein product is CAITPEQGDSPLHF.

The rearrangement uses TRBV5-4 and TRBJ1-2, with TRBD1 matching 7 bases. Germline loops: CDR1 SGHNT, CDR2 YYREEE (reference sequence). CDR3 length: 15 residues. V dropped 5 bases and J dropped 4; count of bases not matched to a gene: 11. CDR3 sequence: CASSTRTGEGYGYTF. CDR3 nucleotides: TGTGCCAGCAGTACTCGGACAGGAGAAGGCTATGGCTACACCTTC.

V gene TRBV13 combines with J gene TRBJ2-5; D may be TRBD2 (5 bases). The germline gives CDR1 PRHDT, CDR2 FYEKMQ (reference sequence). V lost 5 bases to trimming and J lost 1 base, with 14 bases between them. The CDR3 covers 15 residues. The CDR3 sequence is CASSPPRGTQETQYF. CDR3 sequence (DNA): TGTGCCAGCAGCCCGCCCCGGGGTACCCAAGAGACCCAGTACTTC.

In its sample, this clone was seen a few times. The chain joins TRBV14 to TRBJ2-7, with D possibly matching TRBD1 (5 bases). The V end was cut by 4 bases, the J end by 2 bases, with 24 bases between. From germline, CDR1 is SGHDN and CDR2 FVKESK. This CDR3 has 18 residues. This chain's CDR3 is CASSRLVDGQGKTYEQYF. The CDR3 DNA reads as TGTGCCAGCAGCCGGCTGGTAGACGGGCAGGGAAAGACCTACGAGCAGTACTTC.

The V gene is TRBV27, the J gene TRBJ1-2; TRBD1 agrees at 8 bases. The ends lost 6 bases at V and 1 base at J; junction bases unmatched: 10. Germline V lookup: CDR1 MNHEY, CDR2 SMNVEV (reference sequence). This CDR3 is built from 16 residues. The CDR3 spells CASSADRGLHNYGYTF. CDR3 nucleotides: TGTGCCAGCAGCGCTGACAGGGGTCTACATAACTATGGCTACACCTTC.

This clone was seen just once. The chain carries TRBV7-2 and TRBJ2-7, with a possible D match to TRBD1 (6 bases). This CDR3 has 14 amino acids. V lost 3 bases, J lost 0 bases, and 9 bases lay in between. Germline V gene sequence: CDR1 SGHTA, CDR2 FQGNSA. This CDR3 reads CASSFRDTSYEQYF. The CDR3 DNA reads TGTGCCAGCAGCTTCAGGGACACCTCCTACGAGCAGTACTTC.